The clone carrying this T cell receptor (beta chain) was picked up a small number of times. This sample was taken from a study of early T cells in non-severe SARS-CoV-2 infection. The V and J ends lost 2 bases and 5 bases, in that order; junction bases with no gene match: 3. Per the germline V gene, CDR1 is SGHKS and CDR2 is YYEKEE (reference sequence). The CDR3 runs 14 residues. TCRdb reprocessed the 5' RACE reads via MiXCR and lists one record per CDR3 protein. The table records 60,000 to 75,000 distinct CDR3 sequences, around 12% of them present only once. The sequencing used whole blood, collected at baseline. The chain uses TRBV5-5 and TRBJ1-5; 8 bases are shared with TRBD1. This clonotype originated in an adult who was a healthcare worker with PCR-confirmed SARS-CoV-2 infection or an uninfected control (not recorded which). The CDR3, as DNA: TGTGCCAGCAGCTTACAGGGGGTGGATCAGCCCCAGCATTTT. Translation: CASSLQGVDQPQHF.